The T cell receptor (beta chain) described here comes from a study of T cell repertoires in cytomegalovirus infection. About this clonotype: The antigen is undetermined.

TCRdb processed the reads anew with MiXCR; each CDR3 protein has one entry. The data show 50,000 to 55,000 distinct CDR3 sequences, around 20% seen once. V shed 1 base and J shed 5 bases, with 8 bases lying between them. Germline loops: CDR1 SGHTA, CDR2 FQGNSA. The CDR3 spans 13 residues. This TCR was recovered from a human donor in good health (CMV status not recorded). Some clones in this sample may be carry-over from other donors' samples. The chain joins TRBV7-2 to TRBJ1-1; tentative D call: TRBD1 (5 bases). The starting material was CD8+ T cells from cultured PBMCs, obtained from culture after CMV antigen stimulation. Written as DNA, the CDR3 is TGTGCCAGCAGCTTAGATAAGGGGACTGAAGCTTTCTTT. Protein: CASSLDKGTEAFF.